These T cell receptor beta chains were read from a single sample in a study of blood T cell repertoires in COVID-19. Sequencing used immunoSEQ multiplex PCR; TCRdb keeps in-frame clones, though not all of them. The profile shows about 180,000 clones, 82% of them singletons. The sequencing input was peripheral blood. The receptors come from a woman older than 75 with active or convalescent COVID-19. The CDR3 runs from the conserved cysteine through the conserved F or W. The D gene is left open where the match is weak. Only part of the rows carry a size: once, few, many, or a class if the clone is expanded.

d_call: -; j_call: TRBJ2-3; v_call: TRBV29-1; clone_size: -; cdr3_nt: TGCAGCGTTGATTCGGGGGGCACAGATACGCAGTATTTT; cdr3_aa: CSVDSGGTDTQYF
d_call: TRBD1; j_call: TRBJ2-5; v_call: TRBV29-1; clone_size: -; cdr3_nt: TGCAGCACCGTAGGGACAGGGGACCCAGGGACCCAGTACTTC; cdr3_aa: CSTVGTGDPGTQYF
d_call: -; j_call: TRBJ1-5; v_call: TRBV20-1; clone_size: -; cdr3_nt: TGCAGTGCCGTCGGGAATCAGCCCCAGCATTTT; cdr3_aa: CSAVGNQPQHF
d_call: -; j_call: TRBJ1-5; v_call: TRBV15; clone_size: -; cdr3_nt: TGTGCCACCAGCAGAGATTTAGAGAGCAATCAGCCCCAGCATTTT; cdr3_aa: CATSRDLESNQPQHF
d_call: TRBD1; j_call: TRBJ1-2; v_call: TRBV7-3; clone_size: once; cdr3_nt: TGTGCCAGCAGCCCCCAGGGGGCGCTTGGCTACACCTTC; cdr3_aa: CASSPQGALGYTF
d_call: -; j_call: TRBJ2-7; v_call: TRBV24-1; clone_size: -; cdr3_nt: TGTGCCACCAGTCCCGCGGACAGCCACGAGCAGTACTTC; cdr3_aa: CATSPADSHEQYF
d_call: -; j_call: TRBJ2-1; v_call: TRBV11-3; clone_size: -; cdr3_nt: TGTGCCAGCAGCCCCTCAACAGGAGAAAACAATGAGCAGTTCTTC; cdr3_aa: CASSPSTGENNEQFF
d_call: TRBD1; j_call: TRBJ1-4; v_call: TRBV28; clone_size: -; cdr3_nt: TGTGCCAGCAGCCTAAGGGGGCGCGGGGTCGAAAAACTGTTTTTT; cdr3_aa: CASSLRGRGVEKLFF
d_call: TRBD1; j_call: TRBJ2-5; v_call: TRBV5-1; clone_size: -; cdr3_nt: TGCGCCAGCAGCCGGACGGGACAGGGGGCAAGAGAGACCCAGTACTTC; cdr3_aa: CASSRTGQGARETQYF
d_call: -; j_call: TRBJ1-6; v_call: TRBV6-5; clone_size: -; cdr3_nt: TGTGCCAGCAGTTACTCGATTGTGGGAGATGGATCACCCCTCCACTTT; cdr3_aa: CASSYSIVGDGSPLHF
d_call: -; j_call: TRBJ2-1; v_call: TRBV5-1; clone_size: few; cdr3_nt: TGCGCCAGCACGGCCTTTGGCAGGGACTCTTTGGATGAGCAGTTCTTC; cdr3_aa: CASTAFGRDSLDEQFF
d_call: TRBD2; j_call: TRBJ2-5; v_call: TRBV19; clone_size: -; cdr3_nt: TGTGCCAGTAGTATAGGGAGCGGGAGGGTGAAGACCCAGTACTTC; cdr3_aa: CASSIGSGRVKTQYF
d_call: TRBD2; j_call: TRBJ2-5; v_call: TRBV11-2; clone_size: -; cdr3_nt: TGTGCCAGCAGCTTCGGGACTAACCAAGAGACCCAGTACTTC; cdr3_aa: CASSFGTNQETQYF
d_call: TRBD1; j_call: TRBJ2-3; v_call: TRBV5-1; clone_size: -; cdr3_nt: TGCGCCAGCAGCTTGGGACAGGGGGACCTCACAGATACGCAGTATTTT; cdr3_aa: CASSLGQGDLTDTQYF
d_call: -; j_call: TRBJ2-1; v_call: TRBV5-8; clone_size: -; cdr3_nt: TGTGCCAGCAGCTCATCTACAGGGGGGGGGAACTACAATGAGCAGTTCTTC; cdr3_aa: CASSSSTGGGNYNEQFF
d_call: -; j_call: TRBJ2-7; v_call: TRBV10-1; clone_size: -; cdr3_nt: TGCGCCAGCGGTGGACAGTTCCTAATAGAGCAGTACTTC; cdr3_aa: CASGGQFLIEQYF
d_call: TRBD1; j_call: TRBJ2-3; v_call: TRBV11-2; clone_size: once; cdr3_nt: TGTGCCAGCAGCCAAAAAGGACAGGGCACAGATACGCAGTATTTT; cdr3_aa: CASSQKGQGTDTQYF
d_call: TRBD1; j_call: TRBJ1-2; v_call: TRBV18; clone_size: -; cdr3_nt: TGTGCCAGCTCACCTGACCAGGGGGCTAACTATGGCTACACCTTC; cdr3_aa: CASSPDQGANYGYTF
d_call: TRBD2; j_call: TRBJ2-7; v_call: TRBV7-2; clone_size: -; cdr3_nt: TGTGCCAGCAGCTTAAAAGCTAGCGGGACTTTGGAGCAGTACTTC; cdr3_aa: CASSLKASGTLEQYF
d_call: -; j_call: TRBJ1-2; v_call: TRBV2; clone_size: -; cdr3_nt: TGTGCCAGCAGCGAACAGGGCGGGGACTATGGCTACACCTTC; cdr3_aa: CASSEQGGDYGYTF
d_call: TRBD2; j_call: TRBJ2-7; v_call: TRBV5-1; clone_size: few; cdr3_nt: TGCGCCAGCAGCTTCCTAGCGGGAGCGGGGTCGGGCGAGCAGTACTTC; cdr3_aa: CASSFLAGAGSGEQYF
d_call: -; j_call: TRBJ1-2; v_call: TRBV6-1; clone_size: -; cdr3_nt: TGTGCCAGCAGTGAAGGCTGGGGAGCTAACTATGGCTACACCTTC; cdr3_aa: CASSEGWGANYGYTF
d_call: -; j_call: TRBJ1-5; v_call: TRBV6-6; clone_size: -; cdr3_nt: TGTGCCAGCAGTTACAGAGGTGAAAATAGCAATCAGCCCCAGCATTTT; cdr3_aa: CASSYRGENSNQPQHF
d_call: -; j_call: TRBJ2-7; v_call: TRBV10-2; clone_size: -; cdr3_nt: TGCGCCAGCAGTGAGGTGGAGCGGGAGCAGTACTTC; cdr3_aa: CASSEVEREQYF
d_call: TRBD1; j_call: TRBJ1-5; v_call: TRBV5-4; clone_size: few; cdr3_nt: TGTGCCAGCAGCGTGGACAGGGGAAATCAGCCCCAGCATTTT; cdr3_aa: CASSVDRGNQPQHF
d_call: TRBD1; j_call: TRBJ1-2; v_call: TRBV14; clone_size: -; cdr3_nt: TGTGCCAGCAGCCAAGACCAACCCGACAGGGCGGGCGGCTACACCTTC; cdr3_aa: CASSQDQPDRAGGYTF
d_call: -; j_call: TRBJ1-1; v_call: TRBV5-1; clone_size: -; cdr3_nt: TGCGCCAGCAGCCGCGGCACCACACAGAACACTGAAGCTTTCTTT; cdr3_aa: CASSRGTTQNTEAFF
d_call: -; j_call: TRBJ1-1; v_call: TRBV18; clone_size: -; cdr3_nt: TGTGCCAGCTCACCAAGGGGCCCGCAGAACACTGAAGCTTTCTTT; cdr3_aa: CASSPRGPQNTEAFF
d_call: TRBD1; j_call: TRBJ1-6; v_call: TRBV30; clone_size: -; cdr3_nt: TGTGCCTGGGTCGGGACAGGGTCGGATAATTCACCCCTCCACTTT; cdr3_aa: CAWVGTGSDNSPLHF
d_call: -; j_call: TRBJ2-1; v_call: TRBV6-2/TRBV6-3; clone_size: -; cdr3_nt: TGTGCCAGCAGTTACTCAGGGGGAAGATTAGACAATGAGCAGTTCTTC; cdr3_aa: CASSYSGGRLDNEQFF
d_call: TRBD1; j_call: TRBJ1-2; v_call: TRBV27; clone_size: -; cdr3_nt: TGTGCCAGCAGTTCCCTCGACAGGGCTGATGGCTACACCTTC; cdr3_aa: CASSSLDRADGYTF
d_call: TRBD1; j_call: TRBJ1-1; v_call: TRBV7-6; clone_size: -; cdr3_nt: TGTGCCAGCAGCTTAGTTCCGCCAGGGGGAACTTTGAACACTGAAGCTTTCTTT; cdr3_aa: CASSLVPPGGTLNTEAFF
d_call: TRBD1; j_call: TRBJ2-5; v_call: TRBV28; clone_size: once; cdr3_nt: TGTGCCAGCGGGGGGACAGGGGTGAGGGAGACCCAGTACTTC; cdr3_aa: CASGGTGVRETQYF
d_call: TRBD2; j_call: TRBJ2-1; v_call: TRBV28; clone_size: -; cdr3_nt: TGTGCCAGCAGTTTAAGGGCGGGAGGGCCATACAATGAGCAGTTCTTC; cdr3_aa: CASSLRAGGPYNEQFF